The 3 T cell receptor beta chains reported below all come from one sample, sequenced in a study of blood T cell repertoires in COVID-19 (dated by TCRdb to 2020 to 2022). Library creation used the immunoSEQ multiplex PCR assay. Held by TCRdb, this immuneACCESS table contains in-frame sequences only and omits some clones. Under half of the omission traces to an unresolved V gene where checked; the cause of the rest is unknown. Here the sample has tens of thousands of clones; 72% occur a single time. The leading ten clones occupy around 23% of the sample. The sample consisted of peripheral blood. These receptors were obtained from a woman aged 55 to 70 in a cohort sampled during active or convalescent COVID-19.

V usage is TRBV9 and J usage is TRBJ2-3; 10 bases line up with TRBD2. The CDR3 length is 14 residues. Germline V CDR1 and CDR2: SGDLS, YYNGEE. V trimming: 4 bases; J trimming: 4 bases; junction bases outside the gene matches: 3. In DNA form, the CDR3 reads TGTGCCAGCAGCCCAAGCGGGGGGGCAGATACGCAGTATTTT. Protein product: CASSPSGGADTQYF. Complete variable domain (other parts from reference TRBV9 and TRBJ2-3): DSGVTQTPKHLITATGQRVTLRCSPRSGDLSVYWYQQSLDQGLQFLIQYYNGEERAKGNILERFSAQQFPDLHSELNLSSLELGDSALYFCASSPSGGADTQYFGPGTRLTVL.

This clone turned up a few times. The chain is built from TRBV19 and TRBJ1-5, with D perhaps TRBD1 (6 bases). The CDR3 length is 16 residues. Trimming removed 5 bases from V and 1 base from J, with 15 bases in between. The germline V gene has CDR1 LNHDA and CDR2 SQIVND (reference sequence). The CDR3 sequence is CASSARGFSSNQPQHF. The CDR3 region has the DNA TGTGCCAGTAGTGCCAGGGGTTTCAGCAGCAATCAGCCCCAGCATTTT.

This clone was counted many times. This sequence joins TRBV5-1 and TRBJ1-2, with 7 bases that match TRBD1. The CDR3 runs 13 residues. Looked up from germline, CDR1 is SGHRS and CDR2 is YFSETQ. The V gene end was trimmed by 4 bases and the J gene end by 2 bases; junction bases not matched to a gene: 2. DNA for the CDR3: TGCGCCAGCAGCGCACAGGGGAACTATGGCTACACCTTC. It codes for CASSAQGNYGYTF.